Each of the 14 T cell receptor beta chains below was sequenced from the same sample in a study of low-dose radiotherapy and immunotherapy resistance in tumors. Time point noted: after trial treatment. Noted treatment: LDRT plus nivolumab, ipilimumab, low-dose cyclophosphamide and aspirin (RACIN trial). Alpha and beta chains were covered, as first-strand cDNA relied on TRAV- and TRBV-specific primers. Amplification, which lasted 15 to 20 PCR cycles, used a constant-region primer and V-primer adapter to amplify TCRs. TCRdb used MiXCR to reprocess the reads, holding one entry per CDR3 protein. The data contain fewer than 110,000 distinct CDR3 sequences, about 20% of them singletons. This specimen was PBMCs, taken after low-dose radiotherapy plus immunotherapy. All receptors come from a male donor with prostate cancer.

This sequence joins TRBV28 and TRBJ1-4; D is undetermined. This CDR3 is built from 14 residues. Germline V gene data show CDR1 as MDHEN and CDR2 as SYDVKM. Trimming left V 6 bases short and J 0 bases short, with 8 bases between. CDR3 amino acids: CASSTGATNEKLFF. Here the CDR3 DNA reads TGTGCCAGCAGCACGGGTGCAACTAATGAAAAACTGTTTTTT.

This clonotype was counted at least ten times. The chain uses TRBV2 and TRBJ2-7; 8 bases agree with TRBD1. Germline values: CDR1 SNHLY, CDR2 FYNNEI. The length of the CDR3 is 13 residues. V lost 8 bases to trimming and J lost 3 bases; unmatched junction nucleotides: 6. CDR3 loop: CASRGQGIYEQYF. CDR3 bases: TGTGCCAGCCGCGGACAGGGAATCTACGAGCAGTACTTC.

In its sample, this clonotype was seen many times. The V gene is TRBV5-8, the J gene TRBJ2-1, with TRBD2 matching 12 bases. Trimming cost V 4 bases and J 13 bases; bases outside gene matches: 12. The CDR3 sequence is 15 residues long. Germline CDR1 and CDR2: SGHTS and YDEGEE. CDR3 sequence: CASSLLRLAGGHQFF. CDR3 nucleotides: TGTGCCAGCAGCCTACTGCGTCTAGCGGGGGGGCATCAGTTCTTC.

This clonotype was found many times. The genes are TRBV7-8 and TRBJ1-6; possibly TRBD1 for D (5 bases). Germline V gene lookup returns CDR1 SGHVS and CDR2 FQNEAQ. This CDR3 spans 16 amino acids. V shed 1 base and J shed 5 bases, with 12 bases lying between them. CDR3 in amino acids: CASSLGFRDDNSPLHF. The DNA of the CDR3 is TGTGCCAGCAGCTTAGGCTTCCGGGACGATAATTCACCCCTCCACTTT.

This clonotype was observed at least ten times. The chain has TRBV29-1 and TRBJ2-1; 8 nucleotides line up with TRBD1. J was trimmed by 6 bases and V by 5 bases; bases with no gene match: 6. The CDR3 has 13 residues. The germline V gene encodes CDR1 SQVTM and CDR2 ANQGSEA. This chain's CDR3 is CSVTGQGANEQFF. The CDR3 bases are TGCAGCGTTACCGGGCAGGGGGCCAATGAGCAGTTCTTC.

This clonotype was observed a few times. J is TRBJ2-1 and V is TRBV3-1; no clear D. Trimming cost V 8 bases and J 6 bases, with 8 bases left between them. The CDR3 has 11 residues. Germline loops: CDR1 LGHDT, CDR2 YNNKEL (reference sequence). CDR3 bases: TGTGCCAGCGGGCTCTCCAATGAGCAGTTCTTC. Residues: CASGLSNEQFF.

This clonotype was counted many times. The gene calls are TRBV5-5 and TRBJ2-7, with a tentative D call TRBD1 (6 bases). Trimming shortened V by 1 base and J by 5 bases, and 19 bases separated the two germline ends. The germline CDR1 and CDR2 sequences are SGHKS and YYEKEE (reference sequence). The CDR3 sequence is 16 residues long. In DNA form, the CDR3 reads TGTGCCAGCAGCTTGAATCTCCCACAGGGATTCGACGAGCAGTACTTC. Protein product: CASSLNLPQGFDEQYF.

This chain joins TRBV6-2 or TRBV6-3 and TRBJ1-5; TRBD1 is a possible D gene (5 bases). Germline V CDR1 and CDR2: MNHEY, SVGEGT. CDR3 length: 17 amino acids. V was trimmed by 6 bases and J by 3 bases, leaving 21 bases between them. Written as DNA, the CDR3 is TGTGCCAGCAGCTACCTTATTGGAGGGGTGGACAATCAGCCCCAGCATTTT. This encodes CASSYLIGGVDNQPQHF.

This clonotype was seen ten or more times. J is TRBJ1-5 and V is TRBV18, with D perhaps TRBD1 (6 bases). The CDR3 spans 14 residues. From germline, CDR1 is KGHSH and CDR2 LQKENI. Trimming took off 3 bases at V and 5 bases at J, with 11 bases between the two ends. Here the CDR3 DNA reads TGTGCCAGCTCACCGGGGTCAGGGGATCAGCCCCAGCATTTT. Protein sequence: CASSPGSGDQPQHF.

By its share, this clonotype is medium-sized. The V and J genes are TRBV6-6 and TRBJ2-7, with D possibly being TRBD1 (6 bases). Between the trimmed V and J ends, which lost 5 bases and 5 bases, there was a span of 19 bases. CDR1 MNHNY and CDR2 SVGAGI come from the germline V gene (reference sequence). The CDR3 has 15 residues. CDR3 sequence reads: CASSHDRPGADEQYF. CDR3 DNA: TGTGCCAGCAGTCATGACAGGCCTGGGGCCGACGAGCAGTACTTC.

The chain combines TRBV27 with TRBJ2-2, with 9 bases that match TRBD1. Germline assignment: CDR1 MNHEY and CDR2 SMNVEV (reference sequence). This CDR3 is built from 14 residues. Losses at the gene ends were 5 bases for V and 8 bases for J; bases not matched to a gene: 6. The CDR3 nucleotides are TGTGCCAGCAGTCAGACAGGGGGAACTGGGGAGCTGTTTTTT. It translates to CASSQTGGTGELFF.

This clonotype was seen many times. The CDR3 nucleotides are TGTGCCAGCAGAAACCGGGACTCCCCGGGGGAGACCCAGTACTTC. This codes for CASRNRDSPGETQYF. The chain recombines TRBV6-6 with TRBJ2-5, with D possibly being TRBD2 (6 bases). This CDR3 comprises 15 residues. Between the trimmed V and J ends, which lost 6 bases and 5 bases, there was a span of 19 bases. Looked up from germline, CDR1 is MNHNY and CDR2 is SVGAGI (reference sequence).

This clonotype was seen ten or more times. This chain connects TRBV20-1 to TRBJ2-6; 8 nucleotides match TRBD1. This CDR3 contains 18 residues. The germline V gene encodes CDR1 DFQATT and CDR2 SNEGSKA (reference sequence). V was clipped by 5 bases and J by 1 base; unmatched bases: 13. CDR3 residues: CSALDRAKMRSGANVLTF. The CDR3, as DNA: TGCAGTGCTCTGGACAGGGCCAAAATGAGGTCTGGGGCCAACGTCCTGACTTTC.

Worth noting for this clonotype: A far larger clone is one base from this, pointing to a likely read error. Lacking the conserved final phenylalanine or tryptophan, this CDR3 likely reflects a read error. This rearrangement joins TRBV6-2 or TRBV6-3 to TRBJ2-7; D could derive from TRBD1 or TRBD2 (5 bases each). V lost 6 bases and J lost 5, with 20 bases in between. The CDR3 has 15 residues. Germline V gene data show CDR1 as MNHEY and CDR2 as SVGEGT. This CDR3 reads CASSRPGPLGDEQYY. CDR3 DNA sequence: TGTGCCAGCAGCAGACCGGGACCCTTAGGCGACGAGCAGTACTAC.